This paragraph covers one T cell receptor (beta chain) sequence. Per the germline V gene, CDR1 is MNHEY and CDR2 is SMNVEV (reference sequence). Deletions cut 6 bases from V and 2 bases from J, with 16 bases between. The CDR3 consists of 16 residues. This sample was included in a study of T cell changes during pregnancy in multiple sclerosis. Clones were sequenced by immunoSEQ multiplex PCR, and TCRdb holds only the in-frame ones, with some missing. The sample includes over 45,000 clones, around 90% of them seen just once. This receptor was taken from a female donor with multiple sclerosis, enrolled in a pregnancy study. Here the sequenced sample was peripheral blood, taken in the first trimester of pregnancy. J is TRBJ2-2 and V is TRBV27; D may be TRBD2 (5 bases). The DNA for the CDR3 is TGTGCCAGCAGGACGAGGCCGGGAACCAACACCGGGGAGCTGTTTTTT. Residues: CASRTRPGTNTGELFF.